The rows below give T cell receptor beta chains drawn from one sample of a study of response to subunit inactivated influenza vaccine. Via MiXCR, TCRdb re-called the RT-PCR reads, giving one row per CDR3 protein. Of about 170,000 distinct CDR3 sequences in the sample, 12% were seen once. In addition, the sample was reused for a study of T cells expressing NK-cell markers.

Specimen: CD8+ T cells sorted from PBMCs, collected 11 to 12 days after vaccination. Every receptor here comes from a man in his fifties who received an inactivated influenza vaccine. Both conserved end residues are part of each CDR3. The order of the fields is V gene, clone size, D gene, J gene, CDR3 length, CDR3 DNA, CDR3 protein. D genes are given only for firm matches. Size values are once, few and many counts, or a class for expanded clones, and some rows have none.

v_gene: TRBV3-1
abundance: many
d_gene: .
j_gene: TRBJ1-2
len: 13
CDR3nt: TGTGCCAGCAGCCCGACAGGAAACTATGGCTACACCTTC
CDR3aa: CASSPTGNYGYTF

v_gene: TRBV20-1
abundance: few
d_gene: .
j_gene: TRBJ2-1
len: 12
CDR3nt: TGCAGTGCGCCGATATTCTACAATGAGCAGTTCTTC
CDR3aa: CSAPIFYNEQFF

v_gene: TRBV28
abundance: few
d_gene: TRBD2
j_gene: TRBJ2-1
len: 19
CDR3nt: TGTGCCAGCAGTTTACTCGGACTAGCGGGAGATCAAGTGCGCGATGAGCAGTTCTTC
CDR3aa: CASSLLGLAGDQVRDEQFF

v_gene: TRBV21-1
abundance: .
d_gene: .
j_gene: TRBJ2-7
len: 15
CDR3nt: TGTGCCAGCAGCAAATGCGGGACAGTAGCGTACGAGCAGTACTTC
CDR3aa: CASSKCGTVAYEQYF

v_gene: TRBV4-3
abundance: .
d_gene: .
j_gene: TRBJ2-2
len: 15
CDR3nt: TGCGCCAGCAGCCGCCTGGCCCAAGGGGGGGAGGAGCTGTTTTTT
CDR3aa: CASSRLAQGGEELFF

v_gene: TRBV6-2/TRBV6-3
abundance: few
d_gene: .
j_gene: TRBJ1-5
len: 15
CDR3nt: TGTGCCAGCAGTACGGACAAGTTTCCCGATCAGCCCCAGCATTTT
CDR3aa: CASSTDKFPDQPQHF

v_gene: TRBV5-1
abundance: .
d_gene: TRBD1
j_gene: TRBJ1-5
len: 18
CDR3nt: TGCGCCAGCAGCTTGGTGGTGCACAGGGGGCGCGTGAATCAGCCCCAGCATTTT
CDR3aa: CASSLVVHRGRVNQPQHF

v_gene: TRBV29-1
abundance: .
d_gene: TRBD1
j_gene: TRBJ1-5
len: 15
CDR3nt: TGCAGCGAGGAAACAACAGGGGGGCAGGATCAGCCCCAGCATTTT
CDR3aa: CSEETTGGQDQPQHF

v_gene: TRBV2
abundance: few
d_gene: TRBD2
j_gene: TRBJ2-1
len: 15
CDR3nt: TGTGCCAGCAGGAGGACTAGCGGGGGGGGCAATGAGCAGTTCTTC
CDR3aa: CASRRTSGGGNEQFF

v_gene: TRBV28
abundance: few
d_gene: .
j_gene: TRBJ2-5
len: 11
CDR3nt: TGTGCCAGCAGCCCTAGCAGGCCCCAGTACTTC
CDR3aa: CASSPSRPQYF

v_gene: TRBV6-5
abundance: few
d_gene: TRBD2
j_gene: TRBJ2-1
len: 14
CDR3nt: TGTGCCAGCAGTTACAAGCGGGAGGGAATTGAGCAGTTCTTC
CDR3aa: CASSYKREGIEQFF

v_gene: TRBV7-9
abundance: few
d_gene: TRBD2
j_gene: TRBJ2-4
len: 15
CDR3nt: TGTGCCAGCAGCACCCCTAGCGGGAGCAGAAACATTCAGTACTTC
CDR3aa: CASSTPSGSRNIQYF

v_gene: TRBV13
abundance: few
d_gene: TRBD2
j_gene: TRBJ2-3
len: 16
CDR3nt: TGTGCCAGCAGCCCGAGGGGACTAGCAGGCACAGATACGCAGTATTTT
CDR3aa: CASSPRGLAGTDTQYF

v_gene: TRBV5-1
abundance: many
d_gene: .
j_gene: TRBJ1-6
len: 17
CDR3nt: TGCGCCAGCAGCTTAAGCCTGACAGGTAGAGATAATTCACCCCTCCACTTT
CDR3aa: CASSLSLTGRDNSPLHF

v_gene: TRBV5-8
abundance: few
d_gene: .
j_gene: TRBJ1-3
len: 14
CDR3nt: TGTGCCAGCAGCTCCCAGGGGTATGGAAACACCATATATTTT
CDR3aa: CASSSQGYGNTIYF

v_gene: TRBV28
abundance: few
d_gene: .
j_gene: TRBJ2-7
len: 15
CDR3nt: TGTGCCAGCAGTTTGTACAGGGTCGGCTCCTACGAGCAGTACTTC
CDR3aa: CASSLYRVGSYEQYF

v_gene: TRBV4-3
abundance: few
d_gene: TRBD2
j_gene: TRBJ2-3
len: 15
CDR3nt: TGCGCCAGCAGCCAACTAGCGGGAGGCACAGATACGCAGTATTTT
CDR3aa: CASSQLAGGTDTQYF

v_gene: TRBV5-1
abundance: many
d_gene: .
j_gene: TRBJ2-1
len: 15
CDR3nt: TGCGCCAGCAGTGACAAGGTTAGCTCCTACAATGAGCAGTTCTTC
CDR3aa: CASSDKVSSYNEQFF

v_gene: TRBV7-9
abundance: .
d_gene: TRBD2
j_gene: TRBJ2-7
len: 17
CDR3nt: TGTGCCAGCAGCTTACACCCCGGGGGGGACTACCATGGGGAGCAGTACTTC
CDR3aa: CASSLHPGGDYHGEQYF

v_gene: TRBV12-3/TRBV12-4
abundance: few
d_gene: TRBD2
j_gene: TRBJ2-7
len: 13
CDR3nt: TGTGCCAGCAGTCCGGGACTAGCGGGAGTACAGTACTTC
CDR3aa: CASSPGLAGVQYF

v_gene: TRBV30
abundance: few
d_gene: .
j_gene: TRBJ1-5
len: 14
CDR3nt: TGTGCCTGGAGTGGCGGGACCCATGTTGAGCCCCAGCATTTT
CDR3aa: CAWSGGTHVEPQHF

v_gene: TRBV3-1
abundance: .
d_gene: .
j_gene: TRBJ2-2
len: 15
CDR3nt: TGTGCCAGCAGCCAAGATACGGGGTACACCGGGGAGCTGTTTTTT
CDR3aa: CASSQDTGYTGELFF

v_gene: TRBV28
abundance: .
d_gene: TRBD1
j_gene: TRBJ2-7
len: 15
CDR3nt: TGTGCCAGCAGTCGTCCGACAGGGGGCCTCTACGAGCAGTACTTC
CDR3aa: CASSRPTGGLYEQYF

v_gene: TRBV19
abundance: few
d_gene: .
j_gene: TRBJ2-7
len: 13
CDR3nt: TGTGCCAGTAGTATCGGCGGCCCCCTCGAGCAGTACTTC
CDR3aa: CASSIGGPLEQYF

v_gene: TRBV4-1
abundance: few
d_gene: .
j_gene: TRBJ2-3
len: 11
CDR3nt: TGCGCCACCAGAGCGGGAGATACGCAGTATTTT
CDR3aa: CATRAGDTQYF

v_gene: TRBV7-9
abundance: .
d_gene: .
j_gene: TRBJ2-7
len: 13
CDR3nt: TGTGCCAGCGGAGGAGGGACGGATTACGAGCAGTACTTC
CDR3aa: CASGGGTDYEQYF

v_gene: TRBV7-6
abundance: many
d_gene: TRBD1
j_gene: TRBJ2-3
len: 14
CDR3nt: TGTGCCAGCAGCAGAGGGGGCTGGACAGATACGCAGTATTTT
CDR3aa: CASSRGGWTDTQYF

v_gene: TRBV20-1
abundance: .
d_gene: .
j_gene: TRBJ1-4
len: 15
CDR3nt: TGCAGTGCTAGAGATTTAACAGGGAGAAGAGAAAAACTGTTTTTT
CDR3aa: CSARDLTGRREKLFF

v_gene: TRBV11-1
abundance: many
d_gene: .
j_gene: TRBJ2-1
len: 20
CDR3nt: TGTGCCAGCAGCTTAGCAGCAGGATGGGGCCGGGACAATTACTACAATGAGCAGTTCTTC
CDR3aa: CASSLAAGWGRDNYYNEQFF

v_gene: TRBV3-1
abundance: .
d_gene: .
j_gene: TRBJ2-7
len: 15
CDR3nt: TGTGCCAGCACCCAGACCGGGACGCCGCCTGACGAGCAGTACTTC
CDR3aa: CASTQTGTPPDEQYF

v_gene: TRBV28
abundance: few
d_gene: .
j_gene: TRBJ2-7
len: 15
CDR3nt: TGTGCCAGCAGTTTACGCCAGGGATTCGCCTACGAGCAGTACTTC
CDR3aa: CASSLRQGFAYEQYF

v_gene: TRBV2
abundance: few
d_gene: .
j_gene: TRBJ1-5
len: 15
CDR3nt: TGTGCCAGCAGTGAAGGGGGTCCTAGGGTTCAGCCCCAGCATTTT
CDR3aa: CASSEGGPRVQPQHF

v_gene: TRBV11-2
abundance: few
d_gene: TRBD2
j_gene: TRBJ2-1
len: 16
CDR3nt: TGTGCCAGCAGCTTAGCTGGTAGCGGGAACTACAATGAGCAGTTCTTC
CDR3aa: CASSLAGSGNYNEQFF

v_gene: TRBV6-6
abundance: few
d_gene: .
j_gene: TRBJ2-7
len: 13
CDR3nt: TGTGCCAGCAACCGGGACTGGGCCTACGAGCAGTACTTC
CDR3aa: CASNRDWAYEQYF

v_gene: TRBV6-5
abundance: .
d_gene: TRBD1
j_gene: TRBJ2-2
len: 15
CDR3nt: TGTGCCAGCAGTTTCACAGGGGGCGGCACCGGGGAGCTGTTTTTT
CDR3aa: CASSFTGGGTGELFF

v_gene: TRBV6-1
abundance: few
d_gene: TRBD1
j_gene: TRBJ1-1
len: 16
CDR3nt: TGTGCCAGCAGCCTGCAGCGGCCAGGGGGAATTACTGAAGCTTTCTTT
CDR3aa: CASSLQRPGGITEAFF

v_gene: TRBV12-3/TRBV12-4
abundance: .
d_gene: TRBD1
j_gene: TRBJ2-7
len: 15
CDR3nt: TGTGCCAGCAGTTTATTCGGGGACAGTATCCTCGAGCAGTACTTC
CDR3aa: CASSLFGDSILEQYF

v_gene: TRBV4-2
abundance: many
d_gene: .
j_gene: TRBJ1-2
len: 12
CDR3nt: TGTGCCAGCAGCCAAGATGGGGGCCAGCTAGAATTC
CDR3aa: CASSQDGGQLEF

v_gene: TRBV7-6
abundance: .
d_gene: TRBD1
j_gene: TRBJ2-5
len: 17
CDR3nt: TGTGCCAGCAGCTTAGCAAATCCAACAGGGGGCACAGAGACCCAGTACTTC
CDR3aa: CASSLANPTGGTETQYF

v_gene: TRBV10-1
abundance: .
d_gene: .
j_gene: TRBJ2-2
len: 17
CDR3nt: TGCGCCAGCAGTGAGTTTAGCCGGACGCCGAACACCGGGGAGCTGTTTTTT
CDR3aa: CASSEFSRTPNTGELFF

v_gene: TRBV12-3/TRBV12-4
abundance: .
d_gene: .
j_gene: TRBJ2-3
len: 17
CDR3nt: TGTGCCAGCAGCATAGCCCGTGTGACCGCTAGCACAGATACGCAGTATTTT
CDR3aa: CASSIARVTASTDTQYF

v_gene: TRBV6-5
abundance: .
d_gene: .
j_gene: TRBJ2-7
len: 15
CDR3nt: TGTGCCAGCAGTACCGACGGGCGAAGCTCCTACGAGCAGTACTTC
CDR3aa: CASSTDGRSSYEQYF

v_gene: TRBV11-2
abundance: few
d_gene: TRBD2
j_gene: TRBJ2-7
len: 14
CDR3nt: TGTGCCAGCAGCCACCAGGGGCTAGCGGGTGAGCAGTACTTC
CDR3aa: CASSHQGLAGEQYF

v_gene: TRBV6-2/TRBV6-3
abundance: few
d_gene: .
j_gene: TRBJ1-5
len: 18
CDR3nt: TGTGCCAGCAGTTACCCGGACAGATGGTTCCTTAGCAATCAGCCCCAGCATTTT
CDR3aa: CASSYPDRWFLSNQPQHF

v_gene: TRBV19
abundance: .
d_gene: TRBD2
j_gene: TRBJ2-1
len: 11
CDR3nt: TGTGCCAGTAGTGTGGCGGGAGGGCGGTTCTTC
CDR3aa: CASSVAGGRFF

v_gene: TRBV19
abundance: few
d_gene: .
j_gene: TRBJ2-3
len: 12
CDR3nt: TGTGCCAGTAGTATATCTAGGGATACGCAGTATTTT
CDR3aa: CASSISRDTQYF

v_gene: TRBV15
abundance: .
d_gene: .
j_gene: TRBJ1-1
len: 12
CDR3nt: TGTGCCACCAGCAGAGATGGATTTGAAGCTTTCTTT
CDR3aa: CATSRDGFEAFF

v_gene: TRBV19
abundance: .
d_gene: .
j_gene: TRBJ1-1
len: 13
CDR3nt: TGTGCCAGTATCGCCTCGAAGAACACTGAAGCTTTCTTT
CDR3aa: CASIASKNTEAFF

v_gene: TRBV13
abundance: .
d_gene: .
j_gene: TRBJ2-2
len: 15
CDR3nt: TGTGCCAGCAGCCCGGGACTGGAGAACACCGGGGAGCTGTTTTTT
CDR3aa: CASSPGLENTGELFF

v_gene: TRBV28
abundance: few
d_gene: TRBD2
j_gene: TRBJ2-1
len: 15
CDR3nt: TGTGCCAGCAGTTTAGTACTAGCGGGGTACAATGAGCAGTTCTTC
CDR3aa: CASSLVLAGYNEQFF

v_gene: TRBV10-3
abundance: few
d_gene: TRBD1
j_gene: TRBJ2-7
len: 17
CDR3nt: TGTGCCATCAGTGAACTTCCAGACAGGGATATTAGCTACGAGCAGTACTTC
CDR3aa: CAISELPDRDISYEQYF

v_gene: TRBV7-6
abundance: .
d_gene: TRBD2
j_gene: TRBJ2-1
len: 16
CDR3nt: TGTGCCAGCAGCTTGGTAGCGGGGAACTCCTACAATGAGCAGTTCTTC
CDR3aa: CASSLVAGNSYNEQFF

v_gene: TRBV29-1
abundance: many
d_gene: .
j_gene: TRBJ2-5
len: 16
CDR3nt: TGCAGCGTTGAATGGCCTAGCGCCACCGGGCAAGAGACCCAGTACTTC
CDR3aa: CSVEWPSATGQETQYF

v_gene: TRBV5-8
abundance: .
d_gene: TRBD2
j_gene: TRBJ2-3
len: 16
CDR3nt: TGTGCCAGCAGCTGGGGACTAGCGGGGCACACAGATACGCAGTATTTT
CDR3aa: CASSWGLAGHTDTQYF

v_gene: TRBV5-1
abundance: .
d_gene: TRBD1
j_gene: TRBJ2-7
len: 16
CDR3nt: TGCGCCAGCAGCTTCGGACAGGGGTTCGCTTCCTACGAGCAGTACTTC
CDR3aa: CASSFGQGFASYEQYF

v_gene: TRBV6-1
abundance: .
d_gene: TRBD2
j_gene: TRBJ2-3
len: 16
CDR3nt: TGTGCCAGCAGCAACATACCGGGACTAGCAGCAGATACGCAGTATTTT
CDR3aa: CASSNIPGLAADTQYF

v_gene: TRBV28
abundance: few
d_gene: TRBD2
j_gene: TRBJ2-1
len: 16
CDR3nt: TGTGCCAGCAGTCCGTTACTAGCGGGGGTGAGGAATGAGCAGTTCTTC
CDR3aa: CASSPLLAGVRNEQFF

v_gene: TRBV6-1
abundance: .
d_gene: .
j_gene: TRBJ2-5
len: 14
CDR3nt: TGTGCCAGCAGTGGGGGGGCGTACCAAGAGACCCAGTACTTC
CDR3aa: CASSGGAYQETQYF

v_gene: TRBV12-3/TRBV12-4
abundance: few
d_gene: .
j_gene: TRBJ1-1
len: 12
CDR3nt: TGTGCCAGCAGTTTGTCCGTGGCTGAAGCTTTCTTT
CDR3aa: CASSLSVAEAFF

v_gene: TRBV7-6
abundance: .
d_gene: .
j_gene: TRBJ2-7
len: 13
CDR3nt: TGTGCCAGCAGCTTAGGCGGGCTCCTCGAGCAGTACTTC
CDR3aa: CASSLGGLLEQYF